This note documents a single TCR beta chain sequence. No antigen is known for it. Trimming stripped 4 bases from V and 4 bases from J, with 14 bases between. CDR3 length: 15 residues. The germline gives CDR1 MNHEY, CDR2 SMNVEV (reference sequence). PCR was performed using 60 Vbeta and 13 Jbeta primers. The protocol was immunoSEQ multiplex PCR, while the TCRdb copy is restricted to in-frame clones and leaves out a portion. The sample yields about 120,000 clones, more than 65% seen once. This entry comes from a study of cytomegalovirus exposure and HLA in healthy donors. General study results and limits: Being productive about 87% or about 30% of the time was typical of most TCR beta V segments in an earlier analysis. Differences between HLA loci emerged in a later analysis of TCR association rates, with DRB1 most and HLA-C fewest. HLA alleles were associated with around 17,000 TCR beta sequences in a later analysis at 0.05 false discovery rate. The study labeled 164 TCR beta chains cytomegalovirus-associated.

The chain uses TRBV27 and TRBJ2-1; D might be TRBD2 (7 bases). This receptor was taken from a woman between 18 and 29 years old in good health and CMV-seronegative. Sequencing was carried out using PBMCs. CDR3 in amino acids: CASSYAGALYNEQFF. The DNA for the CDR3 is TGTGCCAGCAGTTATGCGGGGGCGCTGTACAATGAGCAGTTCTTC.